The 22 T cell receptor beta chains in this list originate from one sample, sequenced in a study of tumor T cells in aggressive B-cell lymphoma. The protocol was immunoSEQ multiplex PCR, while the TCRdb copy is restricted to in-frame clones and leaves out a portion. The profile covers 7,300 or so clones, with around four fifths appearing a single time and around 2.6% taken by the ten largest. Sequenced: tumor tissue. These receptors all come from an adult with diffuse large B cell lymphoma.

This clone was recorded a few times. V gene TRBV29-1 combines with J gene TRBJ2-7; possibly TRBD1 for D (6 bases). CDR1 and CDR2 from the germline V gene are SQVTM and ANQGSEA. Between the trimmed V and J ends, which lost 6 bases and 3 bases, there was a span of 9 bases. This CDR3 is built from 11 residues. The CDR3 spells CSVVQGYEQYV. The CDR3 DNA reads TGCAGCGTCGTACAGGGCTACGAGCAGTACGTC.

V is TRBV14 and J is TRBJ2-3; tentatively, D is TRBD2 (5 bases). Germline values: CDR1 SGHDN, CDR2 FVKESK. The CDR3 extends over 16 amino acids. V shed 4 bases and J shed 4 bases, with 18 bases lying between them. The chain's CDR3 is CASSPEVGGSADTQYF. The CDR3 DNA sequence: TGTGCCAGCAGCCCCGAGGTGGGTGGTAGCGCAGATACGCAGTATTTT.

For this clone: One end of the junction varies from germline; a read error may be responsible. This chain connects TRBV19 to TRBJ2-7; TRBD1 aligns across 11 bases. The CDR3 loop spans 16 amino acids. Per germline, CDR1 LNHDA and CDR2 SQIVND (reference sequence). Here the CDR3 reads CVSSMFYGTGGYEQYF. The CDR3 DNA follows: TGTGTCAGTAGTATGTTCTATGGGACAGGGGGCTACGAGCAGTACTTC.

The chain links TRBV4-3 to TRBJ2-1; 9 bases are shared with TRBD1. Looked up from germline, CDR1 is LGHNA and CDR2 is YSLEER. There are 17 residues in the CDR3. Losses at the gene ends were 0 bases for V and 3 bases for J; bases not matched to a gene: 6. CDR3 sequence reads: CASSQEATDRGYNEQFF. CDR3 coding DNA: TGCGCCAGCAGCCAAGAGGCGACGGACAGGGGCTACAATGAGCAGTTCTTC.

The gene calls are TRBV7-9 and TRBJ1-1; D may be TRBD1 (6 bases). V lost 1 base to trimming and J lost 4 bases, with 10 bases between them. This CDR3 region has 14 residues. Per the germline V gene, CDR1 is SEHNR and CDR2 is FQNEAQ (reference sequence). This chain's CDR3 is CASSLVRGFTEAFF. CDR3 nucleotide sequence: TGTGCCAGCAGCTTAGTGAGGGGGTTCACTGAAGCTTTCTTT.

The rearrangement joins TRBV27 to TRBJ1-1; possibly TRBD1 for D (5 bases). V shed 0 bases and J shed 3 bases, with 17 bases lying between them. The CDR3 has 17 amino acids. Germline values: CDR1 MNHEY, CDR2 SMNVEV (reference sequence). The CDR3 DNA follows: TGTGCCAGCAGTTTATCCCCCCCCGGAGGGACCTACACTGAAGCTTTCTTT. Translation gives CASSLSPPGGTYTEAFF.

CDR3 nucleotides: TGCGCCAGCAGCATACTAGCGGGGGCCACAGATACGCAGTATTTT. Translating gives CASSILAGATDTQYF. The chain links TRBV5-1 to TRBJ2-3; 11 bases line up with TRBD2. Germline assignment: CDR1 SGHRS and CDR2 YFSETQ. The length of the CDR3 is 15 residues. Trimming cost V 4 bases and J 2 bases; bases outside gene matches: 3.

In this sample, this clone turned up a few times. The V gene is TRBV7-3, the J gene TRBJ2-3, with D possibly TRBD2 on 5 matching bases. The CDR3 runs 13 residues. The V gene's germline CDR1 is SGHTA and CDR2 FQGTGA. Trimming cost V 5 bases and J 6 bases, with 12 bases left between them. The CDR3 here is CASSPPTRDTQYF. The CDR3 DNA reads as TGTGCCAGCAGCCCCCCCACTAGGGATACGCAGTATTTT.

The chain is built from TRBV27 and TRBJ2-2; a possible D gene is TRBD2 (7 bases). Trimming cost V 3 bases and J 2 bases, with 10 bases left between them. This CDR3 is 15 amino acids long. Germline CDR1 and CDR2: MNHEY and SMNVEV (reference sequence). The DNA of the CDR3 is TGTGCCAGCAGTTTCGGGGGGCGAAACACCGGGGAGCTGTTTTTT. It encodes CASSFGGRNTGELFF.

This clone has just one count. This chain connects TRBV28 to TRBJ1-4; the D is unclear. Germline V gives CDR1 MDHEN, CDR2 SYDVKM. This CDR3 has 15 amino acids. V was cut by 9 bases and J by 8 bases, with 22 bases left in between. This CDR3 is CASSTAVEGREKLFF. CDR3 bases: TGTGCCAGTTCCACGGCCGTCGAGGGTCGGGAAAAACTGTTTTTT.

The chain joins TRBV9 to TRBJ2-7, with D possibly being TRBD1 (6 bases). The CDR3 has 16 residues. V was pared by 3 bases and J by 2 bases, with 18 bases between. Germline V gives CDR1 SGDLS, CDR2 YYNGEE. CDR3 DNA sequence: TGTGCCAGCAGCGGGGGAGCAGGTGAGGGGGCCTACGAGCAGTACTTC. It codes for CASSGGAGEGAYEQYF.

The chain has TRBV29-1 and TRBJ2-6; D may be TRBD2 (5 bases). Trimming left V 4 bases short and J 0 bases short, with 7 bases between. The CDR3 consists of 14 residues. Germline CDR1 and CDR2: SQVTM and ANQGSEA. The CDR3, as DNA: TGCAGCGTTGTCGGGATCTCTGGGGCCAACGTCCTGACTTTC. Amino acids: CSVVGISGANVLTF. The full variable domain, with the rest looked up from reference TRBV29-1 and TRBJ2-6, is SAVISQKPSRDICQRGTSLTIQCQVDSQVTMMFWYRQQPGQSLTLIATANQGSEATYESGFVIDKFPISRPNLTFSTLTVSNMSPEDSSIYLCSVVGISGANVLTFGAGSRLTVL.

The rearrangement uses TRBV2 and TRBJ2-2; D remains ambiguous. The V gene's germline CDR1 is SNHLY and CDR2 FYNNEI. The CDR3 runs 12 residues. Trimming cost V 6 bases and J 6 bases, with 8 bases left between them. CDR3 protein: CASSRIAGELFF. DNA for the CDR3: TGTGCCAGCAGCAGAATCGCCGGGGAGCTGTTTTTT.

The V and J genes are TRBV7-3 and TRBJ2-1; 7 bases align to TRBD2. The CDR3 runs to 12 residues. Trimming at V came to 5 bases and at J to 13 bases, leaving 8 bases not matched to a gene. Looked up from germline, CDR1 is SGHTA and CDR2 is FQGTGA. CDR3 coding DNA: TGTGCCAGCAGCCAAAGCGCGGGGGTTCAGTTCTTC. Its translation is CASSQSAGVQFF.

The chain links TRBV2 to TRBJ2-2, with TRBD1 matching over 9 bases. Unmatched junction bases numbered 4, after V lost 3 bases and J lost 5 bases. There are 15 residues in the CDR3. Germline CDR1 and CDR2: SNHLY and FYNNEI. The CDR3 reads CASSEWTGATGELFF. The CDR3 bases are TGTGCCAGCAGTGAGTGGACAGGGGCAACCGGGGAGCTGTTTTTT.

This clone was counted only a few times. This chain joins TRBV6-1 and TRBJ1-1; TRBD1 aligns across 7 bases. After removal of 6 bases from V and 11 bases from J, the junction contained 9 bases not matched to a gene. CDR1 and CDR2 (germline): MNHNS, SASEGT. This CDR3 is 12 amino acids long. The CDR3 DNA follows: TGTGCCAGCAGGGAACAGGGGTGGACGGCTTTCTTT. Its translation is CASREQGWTAFF.

The rearrangement joins TRBV27 to TRBJ2-5; TRBD1 agrees at 8 bases. Germline trimming cut 2 bases from V and 2 bases from J; bases unmatched to any gene: 4. The CDR3 loop spans 15 amino acids. From germline, CDR1 is MNHEY and CDR2 SMNVEV (reference sequence). For the CDR3, the DNA is TGTGCCAGCAGTTTACTCGGACAGGGACAAGAGACCCAGTACTTC. Amino acid sequence: CASSLLGQGQETQYF.

The chain is built from TRBV27 and TRBJ2-7, with TRBD2 matching over 8 bases. V trimming: 0 bases; J trimming: 4 bases; junction bases outside the gene matches: 5. The CDR3 is 15 amino acids. Germline CDR1 reads MNHEY; CDR2 reads SMNVEV (reference sequence). The CDR3 reads CASSLSRGARYEQYF. CDR3 bases: TGTGCCAGCAGTTTATCGCGGGGGGCGCGATACGAGCAGTACTTC.

The chain uses TRBV7-6 and TRBJ1-4, with D perhaps TRBD1 (5 bases). CDR3 size: 17 residues. V lost 2 bases and J lost 2, with 15 bases in between. Germline CDR1 reads SGHVS; CDR2 reads FNYEAQ. The CDR3 loop reads CASSLRFQGGTNEKLFF. The CDR3, as DNA: TGTGCCAGCAGCTTAAGGTTTCAGGGTGGGACTAATGAAAAACTGTTTTTT.

As DNA, the CDR3 is TGTGCCAGCAGTTTAGATGAAGGAGAGGGTCAAGAGACCCAGTACTTC. This encodes CASSLDEGEGQETQYF. The chain links TRBV28 to TRBJ2-5, with TRBD2 as a possible D gene (5 bases). Germline V gene sequence: CDR1 MDHEN, CDR2 SYDVKM. The CDR3 is 16 amino acids. V lost 2 bases, J lost 2 bases, and 15 bases lay in between.

The chain employs TRBV6-1 and TRBJ2-6; D is unresolved. Trimming cost V 9 bases and J 0 bases, with 9 bases left between them. CDR3 length: 14 amino acids. Per germline, CDR1 MNHNS and CDR2 SASEGT. The CDR3, as DNA: TGTGCCAGTCAGGTTAGCTCTGGGGCCAACGTCCTGACTTTC. Translated, it gives CASQVSSGANVLTF.

The rearrangement links TRBV21-1 to TRBJ2-2; the tabulated D call, TRBD1, remains unverified against the DNA. TRBV21-1 is tagged as a pseudogene. The CDR3 runs 16 residues. CDR3 protein: CASSERQGAFAGELFF. The CDR3 DNA reads TGTGCCAGCAGCGAAAGACAGGGGGCGTTCGCCGGGGAGCTGTTTTTT.